The rows below give T cell receptor beta chains drawn from one sample of a study of cytomegalovirus exposure and HLA in healthy donors. Repertoires were generated with immunoSEQ multiplex PCR, while TCRdb's copy carries only in-frame clones and drops some. The sample yields about 190,000 clones, 75% to 90% seen once. Sequencing was carried out using PBMCs. These receptors originate from a boy younger than 18 in good health and CMV-seronegative. Each CDR3 is given with its conserved first and last residue. The order of the fields is CDR3 length, D gene, clone size, J gene, V gene, CDR3 DNA, CDR3 protein. D genes are given only for firm matches. A row's size may be missing; if present it is once, few, many or a size class.

>13|.|.|TRBJ1-2|TRBV13
TGTGCCAGCAGCCAGGGAGGGGCGCTCGGCTACACCTTC
CASSQGGALGYTF
>13|TRBD1|.|TRBJ1-6|TRBV10-3
TGTGCCATCAGTACAGGGGATAATTCACCCCTCCACTTT
CAISTGDNSPLHF
>12|.|.|TRBJ1-2|TRBV19
TGTGCCAGTAGTATGGGAGGAGATGGCTACACCTTC
CASSMGGDGYTF
>16|.|few|TRBJ2-2|TRBV10-3
TGTGCCATCAGATTACATGAACAGGTCGTCTCCGGGGAGCTGTTTTTT
CAIRLHEQVVSGELFF
>11|.|.|TRBJ2-7|TRBV7-2
TGTGCCAGCAGCCACTCCTACGAGCAGTACTTC
CASSHSYEQYF
>16|.|.|TRBJ1-5|TRBV19
TGTGCCAGTATCACTCCAGGAGAGGGGAGGGGTCAGCCCCAGCATTTT
CASITPGEGRGQPQHF
>15|.|.|TRBJ1-2|TRBV7-9
TGTTCCAGCAGCTTCAATAATCCGACACCCTATGGCTACACCTTC
CSSSFNNPTPYGYTF
>13|.|.|TRBJ2-1|TRBV25-1
TGTGCCACCCTACCCACAGGGAGTAATGAGCAGTTCTTC
CATLPTGSNEQFF
>18|.|.|TRBJ2-3|TRBV6-1
TGTGCCAGCAGTGAAGCGGCCGTCAGGGGGACTTACACAGATACGCAGTATTTT
CASSEAAVRGTYTDTQYF
>13|.|.|TRBJ1-3|TRBV7-2
TGTGCCAGCAGCTTAGCTCCGGGGAACACCATATATTTT
CASSLAPGNTIYF
>14|.|.|TRBJ1-1|TRBV19
TGTGCCAGTAGTGGCGAAACGGGGGGCACTGAAGCTTTCTTT
CASSGETGGTEAFF
>14|.|few|TRBJ2-1|TRBV4-2
TGTGCCAGCAGCCAAGAAGGGAACAGGGATGAGCAGTTCTTC
CASSQEGNRDEQFF
>14|TRBD1|.|TRBJ2-7|TRBV9
TGTGCCAGCACCCCAGGACAGGATTCTTACGAGCAGTACTTC
CASTPGQDSYEQYF
>15|.|few|TRBJ1-1|TRBV4-1
TGCGCCAGCAGCCCGACCCCGGGATTGAACACTGAAGCTTTCTTT
CASSPTPGLNTEAFF
>15|TRBD1|once|TRBJ2-7|TRBV5-1
TGCGCCAGCAGCCAAACTGGACAGGGTGCCTACGAGCAGTACTTC
CASSQTGQGAYEQYF
>13|.|.|TRBJ1-6|TRBV30
TGTGCCTGGAGTGTACAGGTCAATTCACCCCTCCACTTT
CAWSVQVNSPLHF
>13|TRBD1|.|TRBJ1-2|TRBV5-6
TGTGCCAGCAGACCCGACAGGGATTATGGCTACACCTTC
CASRPDRDYGYTF
>15|TRBD2|.|TRBJ2-1|TRBV7-2
TGTGCCAGCAGCCGTAGTAGCGGGAGGGACAATGAGCAGTTCTTC
CASSRSSGRDNEQFF
>16|TRBD1|.|TRBJ1-6|TRBV5-4
TGTGCCAGCAGCTTTGGGGGGACAGGGATGGGGTCACCCCTCCACTTT
CASSFGGTGMGSPLHF
>14|TRBD1|.|TRBJ2-3|TRBV11-3
TGTGCCAGCAGCTACAGGGGGCAGCCAGATACGCAATATTTT
CASSYRGQPDTQYF
>14|.|.|TRBJ1-1|TRBV11-1
TGTGCCAGCAGCTTAGGGTGGAGCCTAAGTGAAGCTTTCTTT
CASSLGWSLSEAFF
>15|.|.|TRBJ1-5|TRBV6-5
TGTGCCAGCAGTGGGAACAGGAGAAGCAATCAGCCCCAGCATTTT
CASSGNRRSNQPQHF
>16|TRBD1|.|TRBJ2-5|TRBV11-2
TGTGCCAGCAGCCCCATGCCACAGGGGCGCAGCGAGACCCAGTACTTC
CASSPMPQGRSETQYF
>13|TRBD2|once|TRBJ2-5|TRBV19
TGTGCCAGTCGCGGGGGGGTGGAGGAGACCCAGTACTTC
CASRGGVEETQYF
>13|TRBD2|.|TRBJ2-2|TRBV7-9
TGTGCCAGCGGTGTCCGGGAGGCCGGGGAGCTGTTTTTT
CASGVREAGELFF
>18|TRBD1|once|TRBJ2-7|TRBV4-1
TGCGCCAGCAGCCAAGAGCGGGGCCGTATGACAGGGGCCTACGAGCAGTACTTC
CASSQERGRMTGAYEQYF
>12|.|.|TRBJ1-1|TRBV9
TGTGCCAGCAGCGCCAGGAACACTGAAGCTTTCTTT
CASSARNTEAFF
>15|.|.|TRBJ1-5|TRBV7-8
TGTGCCAGCAGCCCCTCCCCGCAGGGAAATCAGCCCCAGCATTTT
CASSPSPQGNQPQHF
>23|TRBD1|.|TRBJ2-6|TRBV9
TGTGCCAGCAGCGTAAAGTCACGGCAGGGGGCACATGGCGGGGCCTCTGGGGCCAACGTCCTGACTTTC
CASSVKSRQGAHGGASGANVLTF
>10|TRBD1|.|TRBJ1-1|TRBV11-2
TGTGCCAGCATCAGGGGGACGGCTTTCTTT
CASIRGTAFF
>15|.|.|TRBJ1-5|TRBV6-1
TGTGCCAGCAGTGAAAGTGGGGGGAACAATCAGCCCCAGCATTTT
CASSESGGNNQPQHF
>14|TRBD1|.|TRBJ2-3|TRBV9
TGTGCCAGCAGCGTGAACAGGGGGCCGGATACGCAGTATTTT
CASSVNRGPDTQYF